This TCR beta chain was sequenced for a study of CD8 T cells in Susac syndrome. CDR3 size: 13 residues. Trimming took off 5 bases at V and 7 bases at J, with 11 bases between the two ends. CDR1 is SGHTA, CDR2 FQGNSA, per germline. Random hexamers were used to reverse transcribe about 0.5 to 1 ug of RNA. TCRdb re-called the immunoSEQ multiplex PCR reads with MiXCR, one entry per CDR3 protein. The sample shows 250,000 to 300,000 distinct CDR3 sequences, about 88% of them seen only once. Negative isolation was used for CD8+ and CD4+ T cells, and FACS enrichment was applied to TEMRA cells. Worth noting for this clonotype: The antigen is not known.

Study outcomes and limitations: The study's TCR sequencing and HLA analysis covered a relatively small number of individuals, and the study acknowledged this.

The material sequenced was CD8+ T cells from PBMCs. The genes are TRBV7-2 and TRBJ1-4, with D unresolved. The TCR was taken from a human donor with multiple sclerosis. The CDR3 bases are TGTGCCAGCAGCCTTCACAACCGTGAAAAACTGTTTTTT. Translating it yields CASSLHNREKLFF.